A selection of T cell receptor beta chains follows, all from one sample in a study of beta chain features in type 1 diabetes. The repertoire was sequenced with immunoSEQ multiplex PCR; TCRdb's copy has only in-frame clones and lacks some. The table includes roughly 500,000 clones, roughly 11% detected once. Sequencing was carried out using naive CD4+ T cells from blood. These receptors came from a woman aged 18-29 years in good health. The CDR3 runs from the conserved cysteine through the conserved F or W. Each record gives: clone size, V gene, D gene, J gene, CDR3 DNA, CDR3 protein. A D gene is named only where the DNA matches it firmly. Expanded clones get a size class; other rows say once, few or many, or leave the size out.

.	TRBV4-3	TRBD2	TRBJ2-3	TGCGCCAGCAGCCAGCCCTATGCTAGCGGGGGCGGGAGAGATACGCAGTATTTT	CASSQPYASGGGRDTQYF
.	TRBV4-1	.	TRBJ1-5	TGCGCCAGCAGCCAAACGGGGGCACCAAATCAGCCCCAGCATTTT	CASSQTGAPNQPQHF
.	TRBV29-1	TRBD2	TRBJ2-1	TGCAGCGTTCGGCGGGAGATCTCCTACAATGAGCAGTTCTTC	CSVRREISYNEQFF
.	TRBV5-4	TRBD2	TRBJ2-3	TGTGCCAGCAGCCTAGGGACTAGCGGGAGTATTGGCGATACGCAGTATTTT	CASSLGTSGSIGDTQYF
.	TRBV14	.	TRBJ1-2	TGTGCCAGCAGCCAAGGACGTCTGTATGGCTACACCTTC	CASSQGRLYGYTF
.	TRBV7-9	.	TRBJ2-5	TGTGCCAGCAGCTTCAAACCGGGGATCCGCGGAATGGAGACCCAGTACTTC	CASSFKPGIRGMETQYF
.	TRBV30	TRBD1	TRBJ1-5	TGTGCCTGGAGTGTAGCAGGGGGCACGAAGCCCCAGCATTTT	CAWSVAGGTKPQHF
.	TRBV7-2	.	TRBJ1-6	TGTGCCAGCAGCTTAGACAGCGGCTATAATTCACCCCTCCACTTT	CASSLDSGYNSPLHF
.	TRBV9	.	TRBJ1-2	TGTGCCAGCAGCGTAGAGGTGTCAGGGGTAGATGGCTACACCTTC	CASSVEVSGVDGYTF
few	TRBV29-1	.	TRBJ2-5	TGCAGCGTTTCTCCCCAGGGTATGGGTGAGACCCAGTACTTC	CSVSPQGMGETQYF
.	TRBV2	TRBD2	TRBJ2-3	TGTGCCAGCATCCCCCTAGCGGGGGGTGGGGGTACGCAGTATTTT	CASIPLAGGGGTQYF
.	TRBV18	.	TRBJ1-4	TGTGCCAGCTCACCGACAGGCCTTAATGAAAAACTGTTTTTT	CASSPTGLNEKLFF
few	TRBV29-1	.	TRBJ1-3	TGCAGCGTTGTACAGAACTCTGGAAACACCATATATTTT	CSVVQNSGNTIYF
few	TRBV14	.	TRBJ1-1	TGTGCCAGCAGCCAGAACAGGGCGAACACTGAAGCTTTCTTT	CASSQNRANTEAFF
few	TRBV7-2	TRBD2	TRBJ2-5	TGTGCCAGCAGCCTAGCGGGAGTCCAAGAGACCCAGTACTTC	CASSLAGVQETQYF
.	TRBV5-1	.	TRBJ2-1	TGCGCCAGCAGCACAGACATTGGACGGTCTGAGCAGTTCTTC	CASSTDIGRSEQFF
many	TRBV14	TRBD2	TRBJ2-1	TGTGCCAGCAGCGGCGAGATGGGACTAGCGGTATACAATGAGCAGTTCTTC	CASSGEMGLAVYNEQFF
few	TRBV5-1	.	TRBJ2-1	TGCGCCAGCAACCCCGACCAGATAAGTGGTGAGCAGTTCTTC	CASNPDQISGEQFF
few	TRBV7-2	TRBD1	TRBJ1-6	TGTGCCAGCAACCCTACAGGGGGAGCATTTGATTCACCCCTCCACTTT	CASNPTGGAFDSPLHF
.	TRBV18	.	TRBJ2-1	TGTGCCAGCTTGCAATCAGTGTATTCCTACAATGAGCAGTTCTTC	CASLQSVYSYNEQFF
few	TRBV29-1	TRBD2	TRBJ2-3	TGCAGCGTTCTCGTTCTAGCGGGAGGTGCCACAGATACGCAGTATTTT	CSVLVLAGGATDTQYF
few	TRBV6-6	TRBD2	TRBJ2-1	TGTGCCAGCGGGAGCGGGAGCTACAATGAGCAGTTCTTC	CASGSGSYNEQFF
.	TRBV7-7	.	TRBJ2-3	TGTGCTAGCAGCTTAACTAGTTTGGATTCAGATACGCAGTATTTT	CASSLTSLDSDTQYF
.	TRBV29-1	TRBD2	TRBJ2-5	TGCAGCGTTGGGACTAGTACGGAGACCCAGTACTTC	CSVGTSTETQYF
.	TRBV15	.	TRBJ1-6	TGTGCCACCAGCATTAACAGGGTCGGGAATTCACCCCTCCACTTT	CATSINRVGNSPLHF
few	TRBV29-1	.	TRBJ2-1	TGCAGCGTTGAGAGATGGGTTTCGGGACTGGCCTACAATGAGCAGTTCTTC	CSVERWVSGLAYNEQFF
few	TRBV14	.	TRBJ1-1	TGTGCCAGCAGCCCCCCTGTGGGACGGAGACTGAACACTGAAGCTTTCTTT	CASSPPVGRRLNTEAFF
few	TRBV15	.	TRBJ2-3	TGTGCCACCAGCAGAGGTAGTGGCCTAGCGAGCACAGATACGCAGTATTTT	CATSRGSGLASTDTQYF
few	TRBV7-2	.	TRBJ1-5	TGTGCCAGCAGCGGCCCCGGGGGGCGCGTTCAGCCCCAGCATTTT	CASSGPGGRVQPQHF
.	TRBV4-3	.	TRBJ1-5	TGCGCCAGCAGCCAAGGTCGGCCAGGGCGGTCCCAGCCCCAGCATTTT	CASSQGRPGRSQPQHF
.	TRBV19	.	TRBJ2-3	TGTGCCAGTAGTCCGGGACGCAGGATAACAGATACGCAGTATTTT	CASSPGRRITDTQYF
few	TRBV15	TRBD2	TRBJ2-1	TGTGCCACCAGCAGAGAGTCACGACTAGCGGACAATGAGCAGTTCTTC	CATSRESRLADNEQFF
few	TRBV7-8	.	TRBJ2-3	TGTGCCAGCAGCTTAGTACTGGCCACCACAGATACGCAGTATTTT	CASSLVLATTDTQYF
few	TRBV19	TRBD1	TRBJ1-5	TGTGCCAGTAGCACGTCCCGGGACAGGGACAATCAGCCCCAGCATTTT	CASSTSRDRDNQPQHF
few	TRBV7-2	.	TRBJ2-4	TGTGCCAGCAGCTTAAAAAGACGCGCCAAAAACATTCAGTACTTC	CASSLKRRAKNIQYF
few	TRBV29-1	.	TRBJ2-3	TGCAGCGTTGATCCCGGGGTAGATACGCAGTATTTT	CSVDPGVDTQYF
.	TRBV6-5	.	TRBJ1-2	TGTGCCAGCACCGCCGGGCAGGGATATGGCTACACCTTC	CASTAGQGYGYTF
few	TRBV7-9	.	TRBJ2-7	TGTGCCAGCAGCTTTTTTTCGGGCCCCCCCAACGAGCAGTACTTC	CASSFFSGPPNEQYF